A single sample gave rise to the 20 T cell receptor beta chains below, sequenced in a study of identical twins. A single record per CDR3 protein comes from TCRdb applying MiXCR to the 5' RACE reads. The sample lists approximately 590,000 distinct CDR3 sequences, 9% to 10% occurring once. These data were likewise used in another study, on yellow fever vaccine responses in identical twins.

The source material was PBMCs. The receptors were sampled from a woman aged 18 to 35 in good health.

V and J are TRBV7-2 and TRBJ2-1, with 10 bases matching TRBD2. This CDR3 has 17 residues. The germline CDR1 and CDR2 sequences are SGHTA and FQGNSA. The ends lost 0 bases at V and 12 bases at J; junction bases unmatched: 14. CDR3 sequence reads: CASSLARGLAKQGGQFF. The CDR3 region has the DNA TGTGCCAGCAGCTTAGCGCGGGGACTAGCGAAGCAAGGAGGGCAGTTCTTC.

This clonotype was detected many times. The rearrangement uses TRBV7-2 and TRBJ2-3; 12 positions agree with TRBD2. CDR1 SGHTA and CDR2 FQGNSA come from the germline V gene. This CDR3 region has 15 residues. V was pared by 5 bases and J by 8 bases, with 8 bases of the junction left unmatched. This chain's CDR3 is CASSQLAGGVGTQYF. CDR3 in DNA: TGTGCCAGCAGCCAACTAGCGGGGGGTGTAGGTACGCAGTATTTT.

The V call is TRBV9, the J call TRBJ1-2, with 8 bases fitting TRBD1. CDR3 length equals 14 residues. V trimming: 2 bases; J trimming: 3 bases; junction bases outside the gene matches: 3. CDR1 and CDR2 (germline): SGDLS, YYNGEE. The CDR3 here is CASSVTGGDYGYTF. The CDR3 region has the DNA TGTGCCAGCAGCGTTACAGGGGGGGACTATGGCTACACCTTC.

This clonotype was seen repeatedly, ten times or more. J is TRBJ2-7 and V is TRBV4-3; 12 bases map to TRBD1. Germline values: CDR1 LGHNA, CDR2 YSLEER. Trimming at V came to 0 bases and at J to 5 bases, leaving 5 bases not matched to a gene. This CDR3 region has 16 residues. CDR3 bases: TGCGCCAGCAGCCAAGATTCCGGGACAGGGGGCAACGAGCAGTACTTC. As protein: CASSQDSGTGGNEQYF.

This clonotype was counted only a few times. The gene calls are TRBV7-9 and TRBJ2-3; 7 positions match TRBD1. Looked up from germline, CDR1 is SEHNR and CDR2 is FQNEAQ (reference sequence). The junction had 8 bases not matched to a gene; V was cut back by 5 bases and J by 0 bases. The CDR3 runs 16 residues. The CDR3 bases are TGTGCCAGCAGCCCCAGACAGGGACGGAGCACAGATACGCAGTATTTT. Translated, it gives CASSPRQGRSTDTQYF.

This chain connects TRBV7-3 to TRBJ2-1, with D perhaps TRBD1 or TRBD2 (5 bases each). This CDR3 region has 15 residues. Germline assignment: CDR1 SGHTA and CDR2 FQGTGA. The germline V and J ends were trimmed by 1 base and 5 bases, with 12 bases remaining between them. CDR3 amino acids: CASSLRGSSHNEQFF. CDR3 bases: TGTGCCAGCAGCTTAAGGGGGTCTAGCCACAATGAGCAGTTCTTC.

This chain links TRBV28 with TRBJ2-1; TRBD1 is a possible D gene (6 bases). Deletions cut 2 bases from V and 7 bases from J, with 18 bases between. The CDR3 length is 16 residues. Per germline, CDR1 MDHEN and CDR2 SYDVKM. The CDR3, as DNA: TGTGCCAGCAGTTTACCGCAGGGGTTCGTTCCTAATGAGCAGTTCTTC. Residues: CASSLPQGFVPNEQFF.

This clonotype came up a few times. The gene calls are TRBV7-9 and TRBJ2-5; 8 bases map to TRBD2. Germline CDR1 and CDR2: SEHNR and FQNEAQ (reference sequence). The junction had 6 bases not matched to a gene; V was cut back by 5 bases and J by 1 base. This CDR3 has 15 residues. This chain's CDR3 is CASSPGLATQETQYF. The DNA for the CDR3 is TGTGCCAGCAGCCCCGGACTAGCTACCCAAGAGACCCAGTACTTC.

This clonotype came up a few times. This chain connects TRBV5-4 to TRBJ2-1; D call uncertain. V shed 0 bases and J shed 8 bases, with 12 bases lying between them. In germline, CDR1 is SGHNT, CDR2 YYREEE (reference sequence). The CDR3 consists of 14 residues. DNA for the CDR3: TGTGCCAGCAGCTTGGTTACGGGTCCTGATGAGCAGTTCTTC. Its protein product is CASSLVTGPDEQFF.

The sample holds many counts of this clonotype. J is TRBJ2-2 and V is TRBV7-2, with TRBD1 as a possible D gene (7 bases). Germline V gene sequence: CDR1 SGHTA, CDR2 FQGNSA. The length of the CDR3 is 14 residues. Trimming removed 11 bases from V and 5 bases from J, with 18 bases in between. CDR3 in amino acids: CAGGGGGKTGELFF. In DNA, the CDR3 is TGTGCCGGCGGAGGGGGCGGAAAAACCGGGGAGCTGTTTTTT.

The chain uses TRBV5-1 and TRBJ2-4, with 9 positions matching TRBD1. Germline V gene data show CDR1 as SGHRS and CDR2 as YFSETQ. The CDR3 covers 17 residues. V shed 0 bases, J shed 7 bases, and the junction held 11 bases outside the gene matches. CDR3 protein: CASSLAKLTGGRNIQYF. The CDR3 region has the DNA TGCGCCAGCAGCTTGGCCAAGTTGACAGGGGGGAGGAACATTCAGTACTTC.

This clonotype was observed a few times. The J gene is TRBJ2-5, the V gene TRBV5-5, with TRBD1 as a possible D gene (6 bases). Trimming stripped 0 bases from V and 2 bases from J, with 14 bases between. The germline V gene has CDR1 SGHKS and CDR2 YYEKEE (reference sequence). This CDR3 comprises 16 residues. CDR3 protein: CASSLGLDRGQETQYF. DNA of the CDR3: TGTGCCAGCAGCTTGGGACTGGACAGAGGACAAGAGACCCAGTACTTC.

This clonotype was recorded a few times. This chain connects TRBV3-1 to TRBJ2-7, with 7 bases that match TRBD2. The V gene end was trimmed by 3 bases and the J gene end by 3 bases; junction bases not matched to a gene: 11. The CDR3 is made up of 16 amino acids. Per the germline V gene, CDR1 is LGHDT and CDR2 is YNNKEL (reference sequence). The CDR3 protein is CASSQMGRGPIYEQYF. The DNA of the CDR3 is TGTGCCAGCAGCCAGATGGGGAGGGGACCGATCTACGAGCAGTACTTC.

This clonotype was observed a few times. The chain combines TRBV29-1 with TRBJ2-2; 13 bases map to TRBD2. The CDR3 loop spans 16 amino acids. The V and J ends lost 5 bases and 1 base, in that order; junction bases with no gene match: 4. Germline values: CDR1 SQVTM, CDR2 ANQGSEA. The CDR3 DNA reads TGCAGCGTTACTGGACTAGCGGGAGAGAACACCGGGGAGCTGTTTTTT. Amino acid sequence: CSVTGLAGENTGELFF.

This clonotype was seen repeatedly, ten times or more. The chain uses TRBV30 and TRBJ1-1; D possibly corresponds to TRBD1 (6 bases). V lost 5 bases and J lost 12, with 22 bases in between. Germline lookup yields CDR1 GTSNPN and CDR2 SVGIG (reference sequence). The length of the CDR3 is 13 residues. The CDR3 nucleotides read TGTGCCTGGGTAAAGAGACAGGCCACCGGGTCTTTCTTT. This encodes CAWVKRQATGSFF.

This rearrangement joins TRBV12-3 or TRBV12-4 to TRBJ1-1, with a tentative D call TRBD1 (5 bases). CDR3 length: 14 residues. The ends were cut back, 5 bases at V and 0 bases at J, with 10 bases in the middle. CDR3 sequence reads: CASSTTELNTEAFF. CDR3 DNA sequence: TGTGCCAGCAGTACGACAGAGTTGAACACTGAAGCTTTCTTT.

This clonotype appeared many times. The chain carries TRBV12-5 and TRBJ2-1; D remains unclear. The V and J ends lost 0 bases and 3 bases respectively, with 6 bases between them. Germline values: CDR1 LGHNT, CDR2 FRNRAP. The CDR3 extends over 14 amino acids. CDR3 residues: CASGLVPHYNEQFF. DNA of the CDR3: TGTGCTAGTGGTTTGGTACCACACTACAATGAGCAGTTCTTC.

This clonotype was seen ten or more times. This chain links TRBV5-6 with TRBJ1-2; a weak D match, TRBD1 (6 bases). Germline V gives CDR1 SGHDT, CDR2 YYEEEE. The CDR3 length is 18 residues. The V end was cut by 0 bases, the J end by 3 bases, with 21 bases between. The CDR3 DNA reads as TGTGCCAGCAGCTTGGCGGGACACACTCCGCGTGAGGACTATGGCTACACCTTC. Protein: CASSLAGHTPREDYGYTF. The variable domain in full, completed from reference TRBV5-6 and TRBJ1-2, reads DAGVTQSPTHLIKTRGQQVTLRCSPKSGHDTVSWYQQALGQGPQFIFQYYEEEERQRGNFPDRFSGHQFPNYSSELNVNALLLGDSALYLCASSLAGHTPREDYGYTFGSGTRLTVV.

This clonotype was detected only a few times. The chain recombines TRBV2 with TRBJ2-2; TRBD1 matches at 11 bases. Germline V gene data show CDR1 as SNHLY and CDR2 as FYNNEI. CDR3 length: 18 amino acids. With V trimmed by 3 bases and J by 6 bases, 12 bases remained unmatched. This chain's CDR3 is CASSDRRLDRGLPGELFF. The CDR3 DNA sequence: TGTGCCAGCAGTGACCGACGATTGGACAGGGGGCTCCCCGGGGAGCTGTTTTTT.

This clonotype was counted only a few times. The V call is TRBV11-2, the J call TRBJ2-4; 10 nucleotides match TRBD1. This CDR3 region has 15 residues. Germline CDR1 and CDR2: SGHAT and FQNNGV. Trimming removed 0 bases from V and 7 bases from J; junction bases left unmatched: 3. Here the CDR3 reads CASSLETGGANIQYF. CDR3 in DNA: TGTGCCAGCAGCTTAGAGACAGGGGGCGCCAACATTCAGTACTTC. The full variable domain, with the rest looked up from reference TRBV11-2 and TRBJ2-4, is EAGVAQSPRYKIIEKRQSVAFWCNPISGHATLYWYQQILGQGPKLLIQFQNNGVVDDSQLPKDRFSAERLKGVDSTLKIQPAKLEDSAVYLCASSLETGGANIQYFGAGTRLSVL.